One sample yielded the 2 T cell receptor beta chains listed below, sequenced in a study of control samples from healthy donors and cancer patients. Data came from immunoSEQ multiplex PCR; TCRdb stores just in-frame clones and leaves some out. Of 130,000 to 150,000 clones in the sample, 75% to 95% are singletons; the top ten hold roughly 3.2%. Sequencing input: blood. The receptors here all came from a young man in good health.

CDR3 sequence reads: CAWRHTGGTYNSPLHF. CDR3 sequence (DNA): TGTGCCTGGAGGCACACAGGGGGGACCTATAATTCACCCCTCCACTTT. The chain carries TRBV30 and TRBJ1-6, with TRBD1 matching 8 bases. Germline V gives CDR1 GTSNPN, CDR2 SVGIG (reference sequence). J was trimmed by 2 bases and V by 3 bases; bases with no gene match: 6. The CDR3 covers 16 residues.

Only one count was recorded for this clone. This sequence joins TRBV11-2 and TRBJ2-7; 7 bases agree with TRBD1. The J segment lost 3 bases and the V segment lost 5 bases, leaving 4 bases of the junction unmatched. Germline values: CDR1 SGHAT, CDR2 FQNNGV. The CDR3 covers 13 residues. CDR3 sequence: CASSPGQLYEQYF. The CDR3 DNA sequence: TGTGCCAGCAGCCCGGGACAGCTCTACGAGCAGTACTTC. Complete variable domain (other parts from reference TRBV11-2 and TRBJ2-7): EAGVAQSPRYKIIEKRQSVAFWCNPISGHATLYWYQQILGQGPKLLIQFQNNGVVDDSQLPKDRFSAERLKGVDSTLKIQPAKLEDSAVYLCASSPGQLYEQYFGPGTRLTVT.